The 18 T cell receptor beta chains given below trace back to one sample, sequenced in a study of CXCR3-negative and CXCR3-positive naive CD8 T cells. Study-wide results and caveats: For CXCR3-positive naive cells, TRB CDR3s were more hydrophobic than those of CXCR3-negative naive cells.

These receptors are not linked to any known antigen. TRB cDNA was prepared as libraries by UMI-labeled 5' RACE. TCRdb reanalyzed the 5' RACE reads, giving one entry per CDR3 protein sequence and no DNA. The sample is made up of more than 70,000 distinct CDR3 sequences, and the top ten hold 0.62% of it. The sample comprised naive CXCR3+ CD8+ T cells from blood. Sample subset: CD45RO-CCR7+CD27+CD95- naive CD8+ T cells expressing CXCR3 (TNR3+). The receptors come from a human donor in good health. Some clones in this sample may be carry-over from other donors' samples.

V is TRBV27 and J is TRBJ1-1; TCRdb returns TRBD1, unconfirmable since there is no DNA. Germline V lookup: CDR1 MNHEY, CDR2 SMNVEV (reference sequence). The length of the CDR3 is 14 residues. Here the CDR3 reads CASSLDRGSTEAFF.

V is TRBV15 and J is TRBJ2-7. CDR1 and CDR2 from the germline V gene are LNHNV and YYDKDF (reference sequence). The CDR3 is 14 residues long. The CDR3 sequence: CATSRTSGAHEQYF.

V usage is TRBV11-1 and J usage is TRBJ2-7; the TCRdb call, TRBD2, lacks DNA for checking. CDR1 is SGHAT, CDR2 FQDESV, per germline (reference sequence). The CDR3 has 14 residues. This CDR3 reads CASSSTAGFYEQYF.

The chain combines TRBV28 with TRBJ2-1; TCRdb gives TRBD1 as the D gene, but with no DNA this cannot be confirmed. The CDR3 is made up of 11 amino acids. CDR1 is MDHEN, CDR2 SYDVKM, per germline. Here the CDR3 reads CASSLDRVRFF. Together with reference TRBV28 and TRBJ2-1, the CDR3 gives the full variable domain: DVKVTQSSRYLVKRTGEKVFLECVQDMDHENMFWYRQDPGLGLRLIYFSYDVKMKEKGDIPEGYSVSREKKERFSLILESASTNQTSMYLCASSLDRVRFFGPGTRLTVL.

Here the CDR3 reads CASYGPPSYEQYF. The chain recombines TRBV13 with TRBJ2-7; the TRBD1 assignment by TCRdb is unverifiable without DNA. CDR1 is PRHDT, CDR2 FYEKMQ, per germline (reference sequence). This CDR3 contains 13 residues.

The gene calls are TRBV6-6 and TRBJ1-2; without DNA, the TCRdb call of TRBD1 cannot be checked. CDR1 is MNHNY and CDR2 is SVGAGI in the germline V gene (reference sequence). The CDR3 contains 13 residues. CDR3 region: CASSPGPASGYTF.

The V and J genes are TRBV12-3 or TRBV12-4 and TRBJ2-5; TCRdb picks TRBD1, but there is no DNA to check that call. This CDR3 comprises 14 residues. The CDR3 here is CASSRQGWGETQYF.

The CDR3 protein is CASSLVSGGLVWLNEQFF. The chain is built from TRBV5-5 and TRBJ2-1; TCRdb gives TRBD2 as the D gene, but with no DNA this cannot be confirmed. This CDR3 has 18 amino acids. Germline CDR1 SGHKS, CDR2 YYEKEE (reference sequence).

This chain joins TRBV20-1 and TRBJ2-1; the D call of TRBD2 rests on TCRdb alone, since no DNA is present to check it. In germline, CDR1 is DFQATT, CDR2 SNEGSKA (reference sequence). This CDR3 is 13 amino acids long. CDR3 region: CTGLGGDYNEQFF.

CDR3 in amino acids: CASSVSPPDNEQFF. This rearrangement joins TRBV11-2 to TRBJ2-1. CDR3 length: 14 amino acids. Germline assignment: CDR1 SGHAT and CDR2 FQNNGV.

The V and J genes are TRBV5-1 and TRBJ1-2. The V gene's germline CDR1 is SGHRS and CDR2 YFSETQ. The CDR3 contains 15 residues. This CDR3 reads CASSLLQTAGYGYTF.

J is TRBJ2-7 and V is TRBV27. The CDR3 extends over 14 amino acids. Germline V gene lookup returns CDR1 MNHEY and CDR2 SMNVEV (reference sequence). The CDR3 protein is CASSLRRTFYEQYF.

The rearrangement uses TRBV12-3 or TRBV12-4 and TRBJ2-7. The CDR3 sequence is 12 residues long. This CDR3 reads CASSLDPYEQYF.

V usage is TRBV14 and J usage is TRBJ2-7. The germline V gene has CDR1 SGHDN and CDR2 FVKESK. CDR3 length: 14 residues. The CDR3 sequence is CASSPLYLSYEQYF.

This chain uses TRBV7-3 with TRBJ2-1; TCRdb returns TRBD1, unconfirmable since there is no DNA. Germline CDR1 is SGHTA and CDR2 is FQGTGA. The CDR3 extends over 16 amino acids. This CDR3 reads CASSLTLDRAYNEQFF.

The CDR3 spells CASSEWVEDGYTF. V usage is TRBV25-1 and J usage is TRBJ1-2. Germline-derived CDR1 and CDR2 are MGHDK and SYGVNS. CDR3 length equals 13 residues.

The rearrangement links TRBV20-1 to TRBJ2-7; absent DNA, TCRdb's TRBD2 call cannot be checked. The CDR3 loop spans 14 amino acids. The germline V gene has CDR1 DFQATT and CDR2 SNEGSKA (reference sequence). This CDR3 is CSASSGPEPYEQYF.

V is TRBV28 and J is TRBJ2-7; checking the TCRdb D call of TRBD1 is not possible without DNA. CDR3 size: 14 residues. Germline lookup yields CDR1 MDHEN and CDR2 SYDVKM. CDR3 in amino acids: CASSPQGTAYEQYF.